A selection of T cell receptor beta chains follows, all from one sample in a study of control samples from healthy donors and cancer patients. Some clones are missing from TCRdb's copy, which holds only in-frame ones; the method was immunoSEQ multiplex PCR. The repertoire has fewer than 100,000 clones, more than 75% of them found once; the top ten carry 1.5% to 2.5%. Sample: blood. The receptors come from a man aged 60 to 69 in good health. Both conserved end residues are part of each CDR3. D genes are given only for firm matches. Clone size, where shown, is once, few, many, or a class for clones that have expanded.

TRBV21-1	-	-	TRBJ2-7	CASGDRPGQYF	TGTGCCAGCGGGGACAGACCGGGGCAGTACTTC
TRBV27	TRBD2	once	TRBJ2-7	CASSHYSGRGYEQYF	TGTGCCAGCAGCCATTATAGCGGGAGAGGCTACGAGCAGTACTTC
TRBV19	-	-	TRBJ1-5	CASSINGVQPQHF	TGTGCCAGTAGTATCAACGGGGTTCAGCCCCAGCATTTT
TRBV2	-	-	TRBJ1-2	CASRTQLSFGYTF	TGTGCCAGCAGGACACAACTCAGCTTCGGCTACACCTTC
TRBV3-1/TRBV3-2	-	-	TRBJ1-6	CASSRGERISYNSPLHF	TGTGCCAGCAGCCGTGGGGAGCGTATCTCCTATAATTCACCCCTCCACTTT
TRBV29-1	-	-	TRBJ1-1	CSVGNTEAFF	TGCAGCGTTGGGAACACTGAAGCTTTCTTT
TRBV6-5	-	-	TRBJ2-1	CASSYGTDYNEQFF	TGTGCCAGCAGTTACGGGACGGACTACAATGAGCAGTTCTTC
TRBV5-4	-	-	TRBJ2-7	CASSGDRSEQYF	TGTGCCAGCAGCGGAGACAGGTCCGAGCAGTACTTC
TRBV6-5	TRBD1	-	TRBJ1-2	CASLQGARNYGYTF	TGTGCCAGCCTACAGGGGGCGCGGAACTATGGCTACACCTTC
TRBV13	-	-	TRBJ2-7	CASSSWDKSYEQYF	TGTGCCAGCAGCTCCTGGGACAAGTCCTACGAGCAGTACTTC
TRBV11-2	TRBD1	-	TRBJ2-7	CASSFRTGVPYEQYF	TGTGCCAGCAGCTTTAGGACAGGGGTACCTTACGAGCAGTACTTC
TRBV20-1	-	-	TRBJ1-5	CSASRDYSNQPQHF	TGCAGTGCTAGTAGGGATTATAGCAATCAGCCCCAGCATTTT
TRBV19	TRBD1	-	TRBJ2-1	CASTPGQGGLWNNEQFF	TGTGCCAGTACCCCGGGACAGGGGGGGTTGTGGAACAATGAGCAGTTCTTC
TRBV28	-	-	TRBJ2-7	CASTRSDGAYEQYF	TGTGCCAGCACCCGCTCCGACGGCGCTTACGAGCAGTACTTC
TRBV5-6	-	-	TRBJ1-6	CASSLSGDSPLHF	TGTGCCAGCAGCTTGAGTGGTGATTCACCCCTCCACTTT
TRBV14	TRBD1	-	TRBJ2-7	CASSQAYDRDEQYF	TGTGCCAGCAGCCAAGCTTACGACAGGGACGAGCAGTACTTC
TRBV28	-	-	TRBJ2-7	CASSPDTEYEQYF	TGTGCCAGCAGCCCCGACACGGAGTACGAGCAGTACTTC
TRBV20-1	-	-	TRBJ1-3	CSAKGNTIYF	TGCAGTGCTAAGGGAAACACCATATATTTT
TRBV30	-	-	TRBJ1-1	CAWIGRGLRAFF	TGTGCCTGGATCGGGAGGGGACTACGGGCTTTCTTT
TRBV7-9	TRBD2	-	TRBJ2-1	CASSSPNFLGTSVLNEQFF	TGTGCCAGCAGCTCGCCGAATTTTCTAGGGACTAGCGTTTTAAATGAGCAGTTCTTC
TRBV27	-	-	TRBJ1-1	CASSGMGAEAFF	TGTGCCAGCAGTGGAATGGGCGCTGAAGCTTTCTTT
TRBV5-1	-	-	TRBJ1-1	CASIRGSGNTEAFF	TGCGCCAGCATCCGAGGGTCCGGGAACACTGAAGCTTTCTTT
TRBV30	-	few	TRBJ1-2	CAWSQVNYGYTF	TGTGCCTGGAGCCAGGTGAACTATGGCTACACCTTC
TRBV15	TRBD1	-	TRBJ2-3	CATSSAFRDRGRDTQYF	TGTGCCACCAGCAGTGCCTTCCGGGACAGGGGGCGAGATACGCAGTATTTT
TRBV2	-	-	TRBJ2-2	CASSSRWGGELFF	TGTGCCAGCAGCTCCAGGTGGGGCGGGGAGCTGTTTTTT
TRBV11-2	-	-	TRBJ2-1	CASSLAQYNEQFF	TGTGCCAGCAGCTTAGCACAGTACAATGAGCAGTTCTTC
TRBV10-3	-	-	TRBJ2-3	CAISPQDSGTDTQYF	TGTGCCATCAGTCCCCAGGACTCAGGCACAGATACGCAGTATTTT
TRBV19	-	-	TRBJ1-1	CASSPNGQRLNTEAFF	TGTGCCAGTAGTCCAAACGGACAGCGGTTGAACACTGAAGCTTTCTTT
TRBV6-5	TRBD2	-	TRBJ2-3	CASSYSPSGITDTQYF	TGTGCCAGCAGTTACTCGCCTAGCGGAATCACAGATACGCAGTATTTT
TRBV13	TRBD1	once	TRBJ2-3	CASRDQGAATDTQYF	TGTGCCAGCAGAGATCAGGGGGCAGCCACAGATACGCAGTATTTT
TRBV27	TRBD2	few	TRBJ2-7	CASSHRQARWGGSGRVTYEQYF	TGTGCCAGCAGTCACAGACAGGCTCGTTGGGGGGGTAGCGGGAGGGTTACCTACGAGCAGTACTTC
TRBV29-1	-	-	TRBJ2-3	CSVERDQRSDTQYF	TGCAGCGTTGAACGAGATCAGCGATCAGATACGCAGTATTTT
TRBV27	-	once	TRBJ2-1	CASSLAWSSYNEQFF	TGTGCCAGCAGTTTAGCCTGGAGCTCCTACAATGAGCAGTTCTTC
TRBV6-4	TRBD1	-	TRBJ1-1	CASTASPGQGEAFF	TGTGCCAGCACCGCATCCCCGGGACAGGGTGAAGCTTTCTTT
TRBV3-1/TRBV3-2	TRBD1	-	TRBJ2-1	CASSRMGQDNEQFF	TGTGCCAGCAGCCGAATGGGACAGGACAATGAGCAGTTCTTC
TRBV21-1	-	few	TRBJ1-2	CASSKKTGVDYGYTF	TGTGCCAGCAGCAAAAAAACAGGGGTCGACTATGGCTACACCTTC
TRBV5-1	-	-	TRBJ1-2	CASSLYPDYGYTF	TGCGCCAGCAGCCTGTACCCGGACTATGGCTACACCTTC
TRBV28	-	-	TRBJ1-5	CASSLQGSQHF	TGTGCCAGCAGTTTACAGGGGTCCCAGCATTTT
TRBV19	-	-	TRBJ1-6	CASSLGAMDSPLHF	TGTGCCAGTAGTCTTGGGGCTATGGATTCACCCCTCCACTTT
TRBV5-6	-	once	TRBJ2-4	CASSLASGIAKNIQYF	TGTGCCAGCAGCTTGGCCAGCGGCATAGCCAAAAACATTCAGTACTTC
TRBV29-1	-	-	TRBJ2-3	CSVSRFSTDTQYF	TGCAGCGTGAGTCGGTTTAGCACAGATACGCAGTATTTT
TRBV6-2/TRBV6-3	-	few	TRBJ1-2	CASSDRVQYGYTF	TGTGCCAGCAGTGACCGGGTCCAGTATGGCTACACCTTC
TRBV21-1	-	few	TRBJ2-7	CASSKAGAYEQYF	TGTGCCAGCAGCAAAGCAGGGGCCTACGAGCAGTACTTC
TRBV6-5	-	-	TRBJ1-1	CASRRNGLMNTEAFF	TGTGCCAGCAGACGCAATGGGCTTATGAACACTGAAGCTTTCTTT
TRBV19	-	few	TRBJ1-5	CASSIGDGYQPQHF	TGTGCCAGTAGTATCGGGGACGGTTATCAGCCCCAGCATTTT
TRBV28	-	-	TRBJ1-5	CASTWASQPQHF	TGTGCCAGCACTTGGGCAAGTCAGCCCCAGCATTTT
TRBV11-2	-	-	TRBJ2-7	CASSFTPSYEQYF	TGTGCCAGCAGCTTCACCCCTTCCTACGAGCAGTACTTC
TRBV5-1	TRBD1	-	TRBJ2-6	CASTWTGDSGANVLTF	TGCGCCAGCACATGGACAGGCGACTCTGGGGCCAACGTCCTGACTTTC
TRBV6-2/TRBV6-3	-	-	TRBJ2-5	CASSRTATQYF	TGTGCCAGCAGCCGGACGGCGACCCAGTACTTC
TRBV19	TRBD2	-	TRBJ2-3	CASSRSWSSGGSTDTQYF	TGTGCCAGTAGTAGGTCCTGGTCTAGCGGGGGGTCCACAGATACGCAGTATTTT
TRBV28	-	-	TRBJ2-7	CAIARMVGTYEQYF	TGTGCCATCGCCCGCATGGTCGGTACCTACGAGCAGTACTTC
TRBV18	-	-	TRBJ2-3	CASSLKPDTQYF	TGTGCCAGCTCTCTGAAACCAGATACGCAGTATTTT
TRBV27	-	-	TRBJ1-1	CASSYKGITEAFF	TGTGCCAGCAGTTATAAGGGAATAACTGAAGCTTTCTTT
TRBV5-1	-	-	TRBJ2-7	CASRPSPGTGDEQYF	TGCGCCAGCAGACCTTCGCCGGGAACCGGCGACGAGCAGTACTTC
TRBV7-9	-	-	TRBJ2-7	CASSLWGTDEQYF	TGTGCCAGCAGCTTATGGGGGACGGACGAGCAGTACTTC
TRBV19	-	-	TRBJ1-1	CASSIGGRVDTEAFF	TGTGCCAGTAGTATAGGAGGCAGGGTGGATACTGAAGCTTTCTTT
TRBV7-7	-	-	TRBJ2-5	CASSLVEGTQETQYF	TGTGCTAGCAGCTTAGTCGAGGGAACTCAAGAGACCCAGTACTTC
TRBV19	-	few	TRBJ1-1	CASSITWAPNTEAFF	TGTGCCAGTAGCATCACTTGGGCCCCGAACACTGAAGCTTTCTTT
TRBV7-8	-	-	TRBJ2-3	CASSVGVPDTQYF	TGTGCCAGCAGTGTTGGGGTCCCAGATACGCAGTATTTT
TRBV30	TRBD1	-	TRBJ2-7	CAWSVDRGHEQYF	TGTGCCTGGAGTGTAGACAGGGGGCATGAGCAGTACTTC